This is a list of T cell receptor beta chains from one sample in a study of early T cells in non-severe SARS-CoV-2 infection. TCRdb used MiXCR to reprocess the 5' RACE reads, holding one entry per CDR3 protein. The sample lists 70,000 or so distinct CDR3 sequences, around 12% seen once, with roughly 1.3% in the top ten. Sequencing used whole blood. These receptors all come from an adult who was a healthcare worker with PCR-confirmed SARS-CoV-2 infection or an uninfected control (not recorded which). CDR3s include the opening cysteine and the closing phenylalanine or tryptophan. D genes are given only for firm matches. The listing skips clone size in some rows; elsewhere it reads once, few, many or a size class.

D: NA; V: TRBV28; J: TRBJ1-1; size: NA; CDR3: CASSRGGKPEAFF; DNA: TGTGCCAGCAGCCGGGGTGGGAAGCCTGAAGCTTTCTTT
D: TRBD1; V: TRBV7-9; J: TRBJ2-7; size: many; CDR3: CASSARGQAVREQYF; DNA: TGTGCCAGCAGCGCTCGGGGACAGGCTGTTCGCGAGCAGTACTTC
D: TRBD1; V: TRBV5-6; J: TRBJ1-1; size: many; CDR3: CASSLVLGQGDTEAFF; DNA: TGTGCCAGCAGCTTGGTCTTGGGACAGGGGGACACTGAAGCTTTCTTT
D: NA; V: TRBV4-1; J: TRBJ1-1; size: many; CDR3: CASSQGRRSRGEAFF; DNA: TGCGCCAGCAGCCAAGGACGTAGGTCGCGCGGAGAAGCTTTCTTT
D: NA; V: TRBV20-1; J: TRBJ2-1; size: many; CDR3: CSANPGTDYNEQFF; DNA: TGCAGTGCCAACCCCGGGACTGACTACAATGAGCAGTTCTTC
D: NA; V: TRBV20-1; J: TRBJ2-1; size: many; CDR3: CSVRDSYTYNEQFF; DNA: TGCAGTGTCCGAGACTCCTATACCTACAATGAGCAGTTCTTC
D: TRBD2; V: TRBV7-2; J: TRBJ2-3; size: many; CDR3: CASSLSGGGMADTQYF; DNA: TGTGCCAGCAGCTTATCCGGCGGGGGGATGGCAGATACGCAGTATTTT
D: NA; V: TRBV11-2; J: TRBJ2-1; size: many; CDR3: CASSFQGGGYNEQFF; DNA: TGTGCCAGCAGCTTCCAAGGGGGGGGCTACAATGAGCAGTTCTTC
D: NA; V: TRBV9; J: TRBJ2-3; size: many; CDR3: CASSVGLMGSQDTQYF; DNA: TGTGCCAGCAGCGTAGGGTTAATGGGGTCCCAAGATACGCAGTATTTT
D: NA; V: TRBV29-1; J: TRBJ1-1; size: many; CDR3: CSGRRGGGTEAFF; DNA: TGCAGCGGGCGGAGGGGAGGGGGCACTGAAGCTTTCTTT
D: NA; V: TRBV7-6; J: TRBJ2-1; size: many; CDR3: CASSAEMHEQFF; DNA: TGTGCCAGCAGCGCGGAGATGCATGAGCAGTTCTTC
D: NA; V: TRBV6-6; J: TRBJ1-1; size: NA; CDR3: CASSWEKSTEAFF; DNA: TGTGCCAGCAGTTGGGAGAAGTCTACTGAAGCTTTCTTT
D: NA; V: TRBV29-1; J: TRBJ1-4; size: many; CDR3: CSAGGVYEKLFF; DNA: TGCAGCGCTGGCGGGGTATATGAAAAACTGTTTTTT
D: TRBD2; V: TRBV9; J: TRBJ2-1; size: many; CDR3: CASSVGGLAYEQFF; DNA: TGTGCCAGCAGCGTCGGGGGACTAGCTTACGAGCAGTTCTTC
D: TRBD2; V: TRBV20-1; J: TRBJ2-1; size: many; CDR3: CSARGTRGADEQFF; DNA: TGCAGTGCAAGGGGGACTAGGGGAGCGGATGAGCAGTTCTTC
D: NA; V: TRBV27; J: TRBJ2-1; size: many; CDR3: CASSSGLQSYNEQFF; DNA: TGTGCCAGCAGTTCTGGGCTGCAATCCTACAATGAGCAGTTCTTC
D: TRBD1; V: TRBV6-2/TRBV6-3; J: TRBJ1-5; size: many; CDR3: CASRRTGNQPQHF; DNA: TGTGCCAGCCGCCGGACAGGGAATCAGCCCCAGCATTTT
D: NA; V: TRBV30; J: TRBJ2-1; size: many; CDR3: CAWSVRKGGQFF; DNA: TGTGCCTGGAGTGTACGTAAGGGGGGGCAGTTCTTC
D: NA; V: TRBV5-1; J: TRBJ2-2; size: NA; CDR3: CASSFKRSRAITGELFF; DNA: TGCGCCAGCAGCTTCAAAAGGTCGCGGGCGATCACCGGGGAGCTGTTTTTT
D: TRBD2; V: TRBV12-3/TRBV12-4; J: TRBJ2-1; size: many; CDR3: CASSLGGVAGREQFF; DNA: TGTGCCAGCAGTCTCGGTGGGGTAGCGGGAAGGGAGCAGTTCTTC
D: NA; V: TRBV11-2; J: TRBJ1-1; size: many; CDR3: CASSSNRDTEAFF; DNA: TGTGCCAGCAGCTCGAATAGGGACACTGAAGCTTTCTTT
D: TRBD1; V: TRBV12-3/TRBV12-4; J: TRBJ1-2; size: many; CDR3: CARSKRQGPYGYTF; DNA: TGTGCCAGGAGCAAACGACAGGGCCCCTATGGCTACACCTTC
D: NA; V: TRBV5-5; J: TRBJ2-3; size: NA; CDR3: CASSPSSGTDTQYF; DNA: TGTGCCAGCAGCCCCAGTAGCGGCACAGATACGCAGTATTTT
D: NA; V: TRBV6-2/TRBV6-3; J: TRBJ2-7; size: many; CDR3: CASSAGAGAFYEQYF; DNA: TGTGCCAGCAGCGCAGGGGCGGGGGCCTTCTACGAGCAGTACTTC
D: NA; V: TRBV4-3; J: TRBJ2-1; size: many; CDR3: CASSPGLYNEQFF; DNA: TGCGCCAGCAGCCCGGGACTTTACAATGAGCAGTTCTTC
D: NA; V: TRBV10-3; J: TRBJ2-5; size: many; CDR3: CAISDFQETQYF; DNA: TGTGCCATCAGTGACTTTCAAGAGACCCAGTACTTC
D: TRBD2; V: TRBV7-9; J: TRBJ2-7; size: many; CDR3: CASTSLAGSSEQYF; DNA: TGTGCCAGCACTTCACTAGCGGGATCGAGCGAGCAGTACTTC
D: TRBD1; V: TRBV14; J: TRBJ2-7; size: many; CDR3: CASSQARDRGSEQYF; DNA: TGTGCCAGCAGCCAAGCCCGGGACAGGGGTAGTGAGCAGTACTTC
D: TRBD2; V: TRBV28; J: TRBJ2-3; size: many; CDR3: CASTPGGRADTQYF; DNA: TGTGCCAGCACTCCCGGGGGGAGAGCAGATACGCAGTATTTT
D: TRBD1; V: TRBV18; J: TRBJ2-7; size: many; CDR3: CASSPPRDRVYEQYF; DNA: TGTGCCAGCTCACCACCCCGAGACAGGGTCTACGAGCAGTACTTC
D: NA; V: TRBV5-4; J: TRBJ2-7; size: many; CDR3: CASSLAEGRGTYEQYF; DNA: TGTGCCAGCAGCTTGGCCGAGGGCAGGGGCACCTACGAGCAGTACTTC
D: TRBD1; V: TRBV27; J: TRBJ2-7; size: many; CDR3: CASRTGTGEYEQYF; DNA: TGTGCCAGCAGGACCGGGACAGGGGAGTACGAGCAGTACTTC
D: NA; V: TRBV29-1; J: TRBJ2-7; size: NA; CDR3: CSVLWDPGEQYF; DNA: TGCAGCGTTCTTTGGGACCCGGGGGAGCAGTACTTC
D: NA; V: TRBV7-6; J: TRBJ2-1; size: many; CDR3: CASSLGIRGRPYNEQFF; DNA: TGTGCCAGCAGCTTAGGGATCAGGGGAAGGCCCTACAATGAGCAGTTCTTC
D: NA; V: TRBV10-2; J: TRBJ1-2; size: many; CDR3: CASRSDSYGYTF; DNA: TGCGCCAGCCGATCGGACAGCTATGGCTACACCTTC
D: NA; V: TRBV3-1; J: TRBJ2-1; size: many; CDR3: CASSPEPGEQFF; DNA: TGTGCCAGCAGCCCTGAACCTGGGGAGCAGTTCTTC
D: TRBD2; V: TRBV5-4; J: TRBJ2-5; size: many; CDR3: CASSSRGEETQYF; DNA: TGTGCCAGCAGCTCTCGGGGGGAGGAGACCCAGTACTTC
D: NA; V: TRBV27; J: TRBJ1-6; size: many; CDR3: CASSPDEGGSSYNSPLHF; DNA: TGTGCCAGCAGTCCCGACGAGGGAGGGAGCTCCTATAATTCACCCCTCCACTTT
D: NA; V: TRBV12-3/TRBV12-4; J: TRBJ1-3; size: NA; CDR3: CASSLDGASGNTIYF; DNA: TGTGCCAGCAGTTTAGACGGAGCCTCTGGAAACACCATATATTTT
D: NA; V: TRBV27; J: TRBJ1-1; size: NA; CDR3: CASRFQDSLTQAFF; DNA: TGTGCCAGCAGGTTTCAGGACAGCCTCACCCAAGCTTTCTTT
D: TRBD2; V: TRBV5-1; J: TRBJ2-5; size: many; CDR3: CASSSWGGRQETQYF; DNA: TGCGCCAGCAGCTCCTGGGGCGGGAGACAAGAGACCCAGTACTTC
D: TRBD2; V: TRBV4-3; J: TRBJ2-1; size: many; CDR3: CASSQDWGGNEQFF; DNA: TGCGCCAGCAGCCAAGACTGGGGGGGAAATGAGCAGTTCTTC
D: TRBD2; V: TRBV10-3; J: TRBJ2-5; size: many; CDR3: CAISQAGEQYF; DNA: TGTGCCATCAGTCAAGCGGGAGAGCAGTACTTC
D: TRBD2; V: TRBV20-1; J: TRBJ2-7; size: many; CDR3: CSAGTSGRLQYF; DNA: TGCAGTGCTGGGACTAGCGGGAGACTGCAGTACTTC
D: TRBD1; V: TRBV6-2/TRBV6-3; J: TRBJ2-1; size: NA; CDR3: CASSYIGQGFNEQFF; DNA: TGTGCCAGCAGTTATATTGGACAGGGATTCAATGAGCAGTTCTTC
D: NA; V: TRBV14; J: TRBJ1-2; size: many; CDR3: CASSQVGPEYGYTF; DNA: TGTGCCAGCAGCCAAGTGGGGCCAGAGTATGGCTACACCTTC
D: NA; V: TRBV12-3/TRBV12-4; J: TRBJ1-6; size: few; CDR3: CASRQSQPHSPLHF; DNA: TGTGCCAGCAGGCAGAGTCAGCCACATTCACCCCTCCACTTT
D: TRBD2; V: TRBV9; J: TRBJ2-1; size: many; CDR3: CASTKTSGRANEQFF; DNA: TGTGCCAGCACCAAGACTAGCGGGAGGGCCAATGAGCAGTTCTTC
D: TRBD2; V: TRBV27; J: TRBJ2-7; size: few; CDR3: CASGLAGGYEQYF; DNA: TGTGCCAGCGGGTTAGCGGGGGGGTACGAGCAGTACTTC
D: NA; V: TRBV3-1; J: TRBJ2-1; size: many; CDR3: CASSQTKDGIASYNEQFF; DNA: TGTGCCAGCAGCCAAACCAAAGATGGAATAGCCTCCTACAATGAGCAGTTCTTC
D: TRBD2; V: TRBV29-1; J: TRBJ2-7; size: many; CDR3: CSVDGAGGNEQYF; DNA: TGCAGCGTTGATGGGGCGGGAGGGAACGAGCAGTACTTC
D: NA; V: TRBV28; J: TRBJ1-2; size: NA; CDR3: CASSRTPVLYGYTF; DNA: TGTGCCAGCAGTAGAACCCCGGTGCTCTATGGCTACACCTTC
D: NA; V: TRBV20-1; J: TRBJ2-7; size: NA; CDR3: CSARSRITYEQYF; DNA: TGCAGTGCTAGATCCCGAATAACCTACGAGCAGTACTTC
D: TRBD1; V: TRBV30; J: TRBJ2-4; size: many; CDR3: CACQGQGAKNIQYF; DNA: TGTGCCTGCCAGGGACAGGGGGCCAAAAACATTCAGTACTTC